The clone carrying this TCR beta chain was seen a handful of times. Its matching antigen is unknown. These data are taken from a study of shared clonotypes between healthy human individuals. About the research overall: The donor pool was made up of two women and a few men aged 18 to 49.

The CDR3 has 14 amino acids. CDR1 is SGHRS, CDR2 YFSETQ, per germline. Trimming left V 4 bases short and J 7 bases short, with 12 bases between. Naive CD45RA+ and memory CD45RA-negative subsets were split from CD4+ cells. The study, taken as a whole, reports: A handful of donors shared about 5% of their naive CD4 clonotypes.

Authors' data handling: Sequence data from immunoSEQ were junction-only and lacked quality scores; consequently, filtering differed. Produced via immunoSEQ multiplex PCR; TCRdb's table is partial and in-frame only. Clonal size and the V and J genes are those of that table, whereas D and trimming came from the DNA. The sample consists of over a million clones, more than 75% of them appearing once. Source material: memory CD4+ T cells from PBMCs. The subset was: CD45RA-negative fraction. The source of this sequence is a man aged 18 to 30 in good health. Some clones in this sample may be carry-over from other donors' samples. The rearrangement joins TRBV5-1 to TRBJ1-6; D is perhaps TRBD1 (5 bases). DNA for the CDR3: TGCGCCAGCAGCCCCGGGACCGTAAATTCACCCCTCCACTTT. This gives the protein CASSPGTVNSPLHF.